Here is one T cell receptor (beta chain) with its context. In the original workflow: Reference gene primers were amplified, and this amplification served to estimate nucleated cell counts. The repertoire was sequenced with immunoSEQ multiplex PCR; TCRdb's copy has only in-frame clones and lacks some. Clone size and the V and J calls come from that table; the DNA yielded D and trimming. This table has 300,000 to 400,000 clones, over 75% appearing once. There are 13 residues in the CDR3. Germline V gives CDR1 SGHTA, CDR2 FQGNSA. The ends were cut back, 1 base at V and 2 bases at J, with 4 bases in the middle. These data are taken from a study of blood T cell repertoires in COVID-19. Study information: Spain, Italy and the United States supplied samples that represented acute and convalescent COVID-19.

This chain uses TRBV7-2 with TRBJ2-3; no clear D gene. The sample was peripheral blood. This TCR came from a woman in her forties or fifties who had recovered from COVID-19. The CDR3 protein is CASSLEYTDTQYF. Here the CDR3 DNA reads TGTGCCAGCAGCTTAGAATACACAGATACGCAGTATTTT.